This TCR beta chain was retrieved from a study of molecular identifiers for immune sequencing clone quantification. Germline CDR1 LGHNA, CDR2 YSLEER. CDR3 length: 16 amino acids. The V segment lost 1 base and the J segment 5 bases; nucleotides outside the gene matches: 5. Bulk TCR library preparation followed previously described methods with listed TCR primers. TCRdb analysed the PCR reads with MiXCR anew, one entry per CDR3 protein. The sample carries about 640,000 distinct CDR3 sequences, 20% recorded once. This clonotype has a count of ten or more. This sequence joins TRBV4-3 and TRBJ2-1; 10 bases agree with TRBD2. The sequence came from a human donor in good health. Some libraries in this study had Jurkat cell RNA spiked in. Sequenced sample: naive CD8+ T cells from blood, with Jurkat cell RNA spiked in. The subset is: FACS-sorted CD8+CD4-CCR7+CD45RA+ naive T cells. The CDR3 loop reads CASSQGSGRGNNEQFF. The CDR3 DNA sequence: TGCGCCAGCAGCCAAGGGAGCGGGAGGGGTAACAATGAGCAGTTCTTC.